The rows below give T cell receptor beta chains drawn from one sample of a study of blood T cell repertoires in COVID-19. Sequencing was performed with immunoSEQ multiplex PCR; in TCRdb, only in-frame clones are kept and a portion is missing. Of 80,000 to 100,000 clones in the sample, over 75% were seen once. The specimen sequenced was peripheral blood. The source of these receptors is a man aged 55 to 70 with acute or convalescent COVID-19. Both conserved end residues are part of each CDR3. The D gene is left open where the match is weak. Not all rows give a size; the values are once, few, many and, for expanded clones, a class.

>16|TRBJ2-3|NA|TRBD1|TRBV7-2
CASSEGQGGSTDTQYF
TGTGCCAGCAGCGAGGGACAGGGGGGGAGCACAGATACGCAGTATTTT
>15|TRBJ2-1|once|NA|TRBV9
CASSVLGDSYNEQFF
TGTGCCAGCAGCGTATTAGGGGACTCCTACAATGAGCAGTTCTTC
>14|TRBJ1-1|NA|NA|TRBV6-5
CASVHRPMNTEAFF
TGTGCCAGCGTTCACAGGCCAATGAACACTGAAGCTTTCTTT
>15|TRBJ1-5|NA|TRBD1|TRBV7-2
CASSLDGTASQPQHF
TGTGCCAGCAGCTTAGACGGGACAGCATCACAGCCCCAGCATTTT
>14|TRBJ1-5|medium-sized|NA|TRBV30
CAWGEGDSNQPQHF
TGTGCCTGGGGTGAGGGGGATAGCAATCAGCCCCAGCATTTT
>13|TRBJ2-5|NA|NA|TRBV5-1
CASSLRSEVPQYF
TGCGCCAGCAGCTTGAGATCGGAGGTCCCCCAGTACTTC
>15|TRBJ2-7|few|NA|TRBV4-2
CASSQTGASSYEQYF
TGTGCCAGCAGCCAAACGGGAGCTAGCTCCTACGAGCAGTACTTC
>13|TRBJ1-3|NA|NA|TRBV7-2
CASSSDRRGTIYF
TGTGCCAGCAGCTCCGACCGCCGCGGCACCATATATTTT
>15|TRBJ2-1|NA|TRBD2|TRBV10-1
CASSAGLAGGDEQFF
TGCGCCAGCAGTGCGGGACTAGCGGGGGGGGATGAGCAGTTCTTC
>16|TRBJ1-1|NA|NA|TRBV5-4
CASRSDLAWLNTEAFF
TGTGCCAGCAGGTCGGACCTAGCTTGGTTGAACACTGAAGCTTTCTTT
>13|TRBJ1-1|NA|NA|TRBV20-1
CSASRTGGTEAFF
TGCAGTGCTAGTCGGACCGGGGGCACTGAAGCTTTCTTT
>14|TRBJ2-6|NA|TRBD1|TRBV6-5
CASRRGRWANVLTF
TGTGCCAGCAGAAGGGGGCGCTGGGCCAACGTCCTGACTTTC
>17|TRBJ1-5|NA|NA|TRBV3-1/TRBV3-2
CASSPTVRIRSNQPQHF
TGTGCCAGCAGCCCCACCGTGCGCATACGTAGCAATCAGCCCCAGCATTTT
>13|TRBJ1-1|few|NA|TRBV2
CASTSVEGTEAFF
TGTGCCAGCACCTCGGTTGAGGGCACTGAAGCTTTCTTT
>13|TRBJ1-2|once|NA|TRBV18
CASSSDSAQGYTF
TGTGCCAGCTCGTCGGACAGCGCCCAAGGCTACACCTTC
>14|TRBJ2-7|NA|TRBD1|TRBV27
CASSDRGRVWEQYF
TGTGCCAGCAGCGACAGGGGGCGTGTGTGGGAGCAGTACTTC
>13|TRBJ2-7|NA|NA|TRBV7-2
CASSLKGGLEQYF
TGTGCCAGCAGCCTGAAAGGGGGTCTCGAGCAGTACTTC
>14|TRBJ2-7|NA|NA|TRBV19
CATSDRIPSYEQYF
TGTGCCACATCCGACAGGATCCCGTCCTACGAGCAGTACTTC
>16|TRBJ2-2|NA|NA|TRBV7-2
CASSPARRGHTGELFF
TGTGCCAGCAGCCCCGCAAGGAGGGGGCACACCGGGGAGCTGTTTTTT
>16|TRBJ2-6|NA|TRBD1|TRBV5-5
CASSTNDRAGANVLTF
TGTGCCAGCAGCACCAACGACAGGGCTGGGGCCAACGTCCTGACTTTC
>13|TRBJ1-1|once|TRBD1|TRBV19
CASSLWTGDEAFF
TGTGCCAGTAGTCTATGGACAGGGGATGAAGCTTTCTTT
>17|TRBJ2-6|NA|TRBD1|TRBV5-4
CASSLGQGAAGANVLTF
TGTGCCAGCAGCTTGGGGCAGGGGGCGGCTGGGGCCAACGTCCTGACTTTC
>14|TRBJ1-5|NA|NA|TRBV2
CASSGDSSNQPQHF
TGTGCCAGCAGTGGTGACAGTAGCAATCAGCCCCAGCATTTT
>13|TRBJ2-1|NA|NA|TRBV5-1
CASSPRMDNEQFF
TGCGCCAGCAGCCCGAGGATGGACAATGAGCAGTTCTTC
>13|TRBJ1-1|NA|NA|TRBV7-2
CASSLGANTEAFF
TGTGCCAGCAGCTTGGGGGCAAACACTGAAGCTTTCTTT
>16|TRBJ2-3|NA|NA|TRBV24-1
CATSDRRTVVTDTQYF
TGTGCCACCAGTGACCGACGGACAGTCGTCACAGATACGCAGTATTTT
>15|TRBJ2-1|NA|NA|TRBV7-2
CASSLDHGAYNEQFF
TGTGCCAGCAGCTTAGATCACGGAGCCTACAATGAGCAGTTCTTC
>13|TRBJ2-4|NA|NA|TRBV12-3/TRBV12-4
CASSLAGPNIQYF
TGTGCCAGCAGTTTAGCGGGGCCAAACATTCAGTACTTC
>16|TRBJ1-5|medium-sized|NA|TRBV19
CASSIAEHSGNQPQHF
TGTGCCAGTAGTATTGCCGAGCACTCGGGTAATCAGCCCCAGCATTTT
>14|TRBJ2-4|NA|TRBD2|TRBV27
CASSLRGGLGIQYF
TGTGCCAGCAGTTTACGCGGGGGGCTCGGCATTCAGTACTTC
>15|TRBJ2-2|NA|TRBD2|TRBV6-4
CASSVAGVNTGELFF
TGTGCCAGCAGTGTGGCGGGGGTGAACACCGGGGAGCTGTTTTTT
>15|TRBJ2-5|few|NA|TRBV7-2
CASSLVRQGMETQYF
TGTGCCAGCAGCTTAGTCAGGCAGGGAATGGAGACCCAGTACTTC
>14|TRBJ1-1|NA|NA|TRBV3-1/TRBV3-2
CASSQNSATREAFF
TGTGCCAGCAGCCAAAATAGCGCGACCAGAGAAGCTTTCTTT
>15|TRBJ1-1|NA|NA|TRBV7-6
CASSLFPGGNTEAFF
TGTGCCAGCAGCTTATTTCCGGGGGGGAACACTGAAGCTTTCTTT
>13|TRBJ2-7|once|TRBD1|TRBV19
CASSKNRGYEQYF
TGTGCCAGTAGTAAAAACAGGGGCTACGAGCAGTACTTC
>14|TRBJ1-1|NA|NA|TRBV19
CASSIDTGRGLAFF
TGTGCCAGTAGTATAGATACGGGGCGGGGGTTGGCTTTCTTT
>16|TRBJ2-5|NA|NA|TRBV11-2
CASSSPAQGYWETQYF
TGTGCCAGCAGCTCCCCCGCTCAGGGGTATTGGGAGACCCAGTACTTC
>20|TRBJ2-7|NA|TRBD2|TRBV12-5
CASGLVLLLAGPNRRHEQYF
TGTGCTAGTGGTTTGGTACTATTACTAGCGGGGCCAAACCGTAGGCACGAGCAGTACTTC
>14|TRBJ1-5|NA|NA|TRBV2
CASSERTDAQPQHF
TGTGCCAGCAGTGAACGGACAGACGCTCAGCCCCAGCATTTT
>11|TRBJ2-2|NA|NA|TRBV2
CASSRTGELFF
TGTGCCAGCAGCCGCACCGGGGAGCTGTTTTTT
>16|TRBJ1-6|NA|NA|TRBV6-5
CASSYGLGQGYSPLHF
TGTGCCAGCAGTTACGGGTTAGGTCAGGGCTATTCACCCCTCCACTTT